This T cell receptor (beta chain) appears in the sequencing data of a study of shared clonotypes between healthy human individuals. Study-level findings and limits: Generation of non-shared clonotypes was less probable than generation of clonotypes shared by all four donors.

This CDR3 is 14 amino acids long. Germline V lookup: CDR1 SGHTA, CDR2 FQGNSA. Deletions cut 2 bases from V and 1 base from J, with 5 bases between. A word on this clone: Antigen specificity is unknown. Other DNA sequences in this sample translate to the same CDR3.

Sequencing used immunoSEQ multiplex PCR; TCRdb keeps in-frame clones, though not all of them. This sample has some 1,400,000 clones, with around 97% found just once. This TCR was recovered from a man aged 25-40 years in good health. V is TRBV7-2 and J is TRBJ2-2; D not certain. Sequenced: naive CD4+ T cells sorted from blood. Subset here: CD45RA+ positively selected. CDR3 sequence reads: CASSLLLNTGELFF. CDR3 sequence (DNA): TGTGCCAGCAGCTTATTATTGAACACCGGGGAGCTGTTTTTT.